This T cell receptor (beta chain) was found in a study of lymphopenia after photon versus proton radiotherapy. General study findings and limits: Relative stability marked proton patients; photon patients lost diversity and naive cells.

Regarding this clone: Its target is unknown.

This CDR3 region has 13 residues. CDR1 is LNHDA and CDR2 is SQIVND in the germline V gene (reference sequence). The V end was cut by 6 bases, the J end by 6 bases, with 12 bases between. Sequencing used immunoSEQ multiplex PCR; TCRdb keeps in-frame clones, though not all of them. The profile shows 65,000 to 70,000 clones, roughly 88% of them singletons. The input for sequencing was peripheral blood, taken from a patient treated with photon-based radiotherapy. The source of this sequence is a woman aged 70-85 years with pancreatic cancer. This rearrangement joins TRBV19 to TRBJ2-1, with D unresolved. Here the CDR3 DNA reads TGTGCCAGTAGCCCTGACTTTGGCAATGAGCAGTTCTTC. Amino acid sequence: CASSPDFGNEQFF.